This T cell receptor (beta chain) was captured in a study of cytomegalovirus exposure and HLA in healthy donors. Study as a whole: There were about 85 million unique TCRs (from HLA-typed donors) in an early data release.

Germline loops: CDR1 SQVTM, CDR2 ANQGSEA. The junction had 6 bases not matched to a gene; V was cut back by 7 bases and J by 4 bases. CDR3 length: 13 amino acids. Each donor was nominally healthy when sampled (though unrecorded immune exposures were likely). PCR involved 60 Vbeta and 13 Jbeta primers. This table comes from immunoSEQ multiplex PCR, and its TCRdb copy is limited to in-frame clones, with some not included. The sample lists 65,000 or so clones; roughly 80% were seen once. The source is a woman between 35 and 50 years old in good health and CMV-seropositive. V and J are TRBV29-1 and TRBJ2-4; 8 bases agree with TRBD1. The material sequenced was PBMCs. The CDR3 DNA is TGCAGCGCAGCCGGGACAGGAAAAAACATTCAGTACTTC. Its translation: CSAAGTGKNIQYF.